Described below is a single T cell receptor (beta chain) sequence and its context. The sample comes from a study of blood T cell repertoires in COVID-19. Original processing notes: Reference gene primer amplification gave nucleated cell count estimates. Sequencing used immunoSEQ multiplex PCR; TCRdb keeps in-frame clones, though not all of them. V and J calls and clone size are as listed in that table; D and trimming were resolved from the DNA. The table has 250,000 to 300,000 clones, about 80% seen once. The germline CDR1 and CDR2 sequences are MGHRA and YSYEKL. V lost 1 base and J lost 0, with 10 bases in between. The CDR3 sequence is 17 residues long.

The chain is built from TRBV4-1 and TRBJ2-6, with D unclear. Sequencing was carried out using peripheral blood. This sequence was found in a woman older than 75 with acute or convalescent COVID-19. The CDR3 spells CASSQGGVNSGANVLTF. CDR3 in DNA: TGCGCCAGCAGCCAAGGCGGAGTCAACTCTGGGGCCAACGTCCTGACTTTC.